This T cell receptor (beta chain) derives from a study of T cell changes during pregnancy in multiple sclerosis. The protocol was immunoSEQ multiplex PCR, while the TCRdb copy is restricted to in-frame clones and leaves out a portion. The repertoire holds 70,000 to 85,000 clones, with roughly 94% as singletons. This sequence was found in a female donor with multiple sclerosis, enrolled in a pregnancy study. Sequenced here: peripheral blood, sampled before pregnancy.

CDR3 bases: TGTGCCAGCTCACGGGGGGAGGTCGGCTACACCTTC. Translated, it gives CASSRGEVGYTF. The gene calls are TRBV18 and TRBJ1-2; weak D call: TRBD1 (5 bases). V was cut by 4 bases and J by 8 bases, with 11 bases left in between. The CDR3 covers 12 residues. The germline gives CDR1 KGHSH, CDR2 LQKENI.